These 20 T cell receptor beta chains were all obtained from the same sample, sequenced in a study of blood T cell repertoires in COVID-19. Clones were read by immunoSEQ multiplex PCR, and TCRdb kept only the in-frame ones, dropping some. The repertoire holds 200,000 to 300,000 clones, with about 87% as singletons. Source material: peripheral blood. Every receptor here comes from a woman in her sixties with COVID-19, enrolled during active disease.

CDR3: CASSQVVNEKLFF. CDR3 coding DNA: TGCGCCAGCAGCCAAGTAGTGAATGAAAAACTGTTTTTT. The genes are TRBV4-3 and TRBJ1-4; D is uncertain. The germline gives CDR1 LGHNA, CDR2 YSLEER. V shed 1 base and J shed 5 bases, with 5 bases lying between them. The length of the CDR3 is 13 residues.

This clone was seen a single time. The CDR3 loop is CASSQDLAGVGGETQYF. As DNA, the CDR3 is TGCGCCAGCAGCCAAGATCTTGCGGGAGTGGGAGGAGAGACCCAGTACTTC. V usage is TRBV4-3 and J usage is TRBJ2-5, with TRBD2 matching over 7 bases. V trimming: 0 bases; J trimming: 4 bases; junction bases outside the gene matches: 11. The CDR3 length is 17 residues. Germline CDR1 and CDR2: LGHNA and YSLEER.

The J gene is TRBJ2-3, the V gene TRBV5-4; the match to TRBD1 covers 9 bases. The germline V gene encodes CDR1 SGHNT and CDR2 YYREEE (reference sequence). The ends lost 3 bases at V and 2 bases at J; junction bases unmatched: 4. The CDR3 runs to 15 residues. This CDR3 is CASSSRDRDTDTQYF. The CDR3 DNA reads as TGTGCCAGCAGCTCCCGGGACAGGGACACAGATACGCAGTATTTT.

The chain employs TRBV3-1 (or the pseudogene TRBV3-2) and TRBJ2-6; D perhaps matches TRBD1 (5 bases). V lost 0 bases and J 0 bases, leaving 6 bases between the germline ends. The CDR3 spans 16 residues. Looked up from germline, CDR1 is LGHDT and CDR2 is YNNKEL (reference sequence). CDR3 loop: CASSQERGSGANVLTF. The CDR3 nucleotides read TGTGCCAGCAGCCAAGAAAGGGGCTCTGGGGCCAACGTCCTGACTTTC.

The V gene is TRBV10-3, the J gene TRBJ2-1, with TRBD2 matching 9 bases. Germline-derived CDR1 and CDR2 are ENHRY and SYGVKD. Trimming took 6 bases from V and 3 from J; bases not matched to a gene: 6. The length of the CDR3 is 15 residues. CDR3 nucleotides: TGTGCCATCAGGGCGGTAGCGGGGGACTACAATGAGCAGTTCTTC. Amino acid sequence: CAIRAVAGDYNEQFF.

CDR3 in amino acids: CASIERGGSADTQYF. For the CDR3, the DNA is TGTGCCAGCATCGAAAGGGGCGGGAGCGCAGATACGCAGTATTTT. The V and J genes are TRBV28 and TRBJ2-3; the match to TRBD2 covers 7 bases. This CDR3 is built from 15 residues. J was trimmed by 4 bases and V by 7 bases; bases with no gene match: 11. The V gene's germline CDR1 is MDHEN and CDR2 SYDVKM. Full variable domain (missing parts from reference TRBV28 and TRBJ2-3): DVKVTQSSRYLVKRTGEKVFLECVQDMDHENMFWYRQDPGLGLRLIYFSYDVKMKEKGDIPEGYSVSREKKERFSLILESASTNQTSMYLCASIERGGSADTQYFGPGTRLTVL.

The V and J genes are TRBV6-5 and TRBJ1-1, with TRBD1 as a possible D gene (6 bases). The CDR3 length is 15 residues. V lost 4 bases and J 0 bases, leaving 12 bases between the germline ends. Germline lookup yields CDR1 MNHEY and CDR2 SVGAGI. The chain's CDR3 is CASSSSGALNTEAFF. CDR3 nucleotide sequence: TGTGCCAGCAGTTCCTCAGGGGCCCTGAACACTGAAGCTTTCTTT.

The chain couples TRBV28 to TRBJ1-2, with 10 nucleotides matching TRBD1. With 3 bases clipped from V and 5 bases from J, the junction kept 6 bases outside the gene matches. Germline lookup yields CDR1 MDHEN and CDR2 SYDVKM. This CDR3 is built from 15 residues. CDR3 amino acids: CASSFLRQGAYGYTF. CDR3 DNA: TGTGCCAGCAGTTTTCTCAGACAGGGGGCGTATGGCTACACCTTC.

The CDR3 region is CASSEPGKQPQHF. The CDR3 region has the DNA TGTGCCAGCAGTGAGCCGGGGAAACAGCCCCAGCATTTT. V gene TRBV2 combines with J gene TRBJ1-5, with D unclear. V shed 3 bases and J shed 7 bases, with 10 bases lying between them. The CDR3 is 13 amino acids. Germline CDR1 SNHLY, CDR2 FYNNEI.

This rearrangement joins TRBV12-3 or TRBV12-4 to TRBJ1-2; D perhaps matches TRBD1 (6 bases). V lost 6 bases and J lost 4, with 12 bases in between. The CDR3 runs to 13 residues. For the CDR3, the DNA is TGTGCCAGCAGGAGAGGGGACATCTATGGCTACACCTTC. Its translation is CASRRGDIYGYTF.

The V gene is TRBV5-1, the J gene TRBJ1-1; D remains ambiguous. The germline gives CDR1 SGHRS, CDR2 YFSETQ. The CDR3 contains 14 residues. V shed 0 bases and J shed 7 bases, with 13 bases lying between them. The CDR3, as DNA: TGCGCCAGCAGCTTGGGAGGTAAGGCCGTTGAAGCTTTCTTT. This gives the protein CASSLGGKAVEAFF.

This chain uses TRBV27 with TRBJ1-5; 7 bases match TRBD1. Germline V gives CDR1 MNHEY, CDR2 SMNVEV (reference sequence). V was pared by 5 bases and J by 0 bases, with 4 bases of the junction left unmatched. CDR3 length equals 15 residues. CDR3 nucleotide sequence: TGTGCCAGCAGTACTCACAGGGGTAGCAATCAGCCCCAGCATTTT. Translating it yields CASSTHRGSNQPQHF.

This chain links TRBV3-1 (or the pseudogene TRBV3-2) with TRBJ2-7, with 8 bases fitting TRBD2. The CDR3 loop spans 14 amino acids. From germline, CDR1 is LGHDT and CDR2 YNNKEL (reference sequence). J was trimmed by 0 bases and V by 4 bases; bases with no gene match: 2. The CDR3 loop reads CASSPGGGSYEQYF. The CDR3 nucleotides are TGTGCCAGCAGCCCGGGGGGGGGCTCCTACGAGCAGTACTTC.

The chain carries TRBV19 and TRBJ1-5, with 8 positions matching TRBD1. This CDR3 has 15 residues. The germline V gene encodes CDR1 LNHDA and CDR2 SQIVND (reference sequence). V shed 4 bases, J shed 3 bases, and the junction held 5 bases outside the gene matches. For the CDR3, the DNA is TGTGCCAGTAGTACCCGGACAGGGTACAATCAGCCCCAGCATTTT. Its protein product is CASSTRTGYNQPQHF.

The rearrangement joins TRBV5-1 to TRBJ1-5, with D unclear. The CDR3 loop spans 15 amino acids. Germline V CDR1 and CDR2: SGHRS, YFSETQ. V gave up 0 bases and J gave up 2 bases, with 9 bases separating them. The CDR3 sequence is CASSLGVGGNQPQHF. The DNA for the CDR3 is TGCGCCAGCAGCTTGGGGGTCGGGGGCAATCAGCCCCAGCATTTT.

The genes are TRBV6-1 and TRBJ1-2, with TRBD1 as a possible D gene (6 bases). The V and J ends lost 1 base and 0 bases respectively, with 9 bases between them. The germline V gene has CDR1 MNHNS and CDR2 SASEGT. This CDR3 spans 15 amino acids. Written as DNA, the CDR3 is TGTGCCAGCAGTGAAGTCAGGACAGCTAACTATGGCTACACCTTC. Amino acid sequence: CASSEVRTANYGYTF.

This clone was observed a single time. The chain couples TRBV4-3 to TRBJ1-2, with D maybe TRBD1 (6 bases). CDR1 is LGHNA, CDR2 YSLEER, per germline. CDR3 length equals 18 residues. The V gene lost 0 bases and the J gene lost 0 bases, with 17 bases spanning the gap. CDR3 sequence reads: CASSQELGGGGSNYGYTF. The CDR3 DNA is TGCGCCAGCAGCCAAGAGTTGGGTGGTGGGGGCTCTAACTATGGCTACACCTTC.

V usage is TRBV18 and J usage is TRBJ2-7; 9 bases are a match to TRBD1. The J segment lost 6 bases and the V segment lost 5 bases, leaving 11 bases of the junction unmatched. Germline V gene lookup returns CDR1 KGHSH and CDR2 LQKENI. This CDR3 region has 15 residues. The CDR3 sequence is CASSDAGQGMGEQYF. The CDR3 region has the DNA TGTGCCAGCTCAGACGCGGGACAGGGAATGGGCGAGCAGTACTTC.

This chain links TRBV6-6 with TRBJ1-3, with D perhaps matching TRBD1 (5 bases). V shed 11 bases and J shed 1 base, with 12 bases lying between them. Germline values: CDR1 MNHNY, CDR2 SVGAGI (reference sequence). The CDR3 covers 13 residues. The CDR3 sequence is CALAPGSGNTIYF. Here the CDR3 DNA reads TGTGCCCTCGCACCAGGGTCTGGAAACACCATATATTTT.

V gene TRBV28 combines with J gene TRBJ1-2, with D possibly being TRBD1 (5 bases). The CDR3 is 12 amino acids. From germline, CDR1 is MDHEN and CDR2 SYDVKM. V lost 1 base and J lost 8, with 8 bases in between. CDR3 sequence reads: CASSLSGVGYTF. The DNA for the CDR3 is TGTGCCAGCAGTTTATCGGGGGTCGGCTACACCTTC.